Presented here are 21 T cell receptor beta chains from one specimen sequenced in a study of blood T cell repertoires in COVID-19. TCRdb's copy holds only in-frame clones and misses some; the assay was immunoSEQ multiplex PCR. The repertoire includes hundreds of thousands of clones, approximately 85% of them detected once, and 8.5% to 9.5% sits in the top ten. Specimen: PBMCs or T cells enriched from blood (not recorded which). These receptors all come from a woman aged 50 to 60 with acute COVID-19.

The chain uses TRBV7-8 and TRBJ2-3; a possible D gene is TRBD1 (6 bases). From germline, CDR1 is SGHVS and CDR2 FQNEAQ. This CDR3 is built from 15 residues. V was trimmed by 4 bases and J by 2 bases, leaving 13 bases between them. CDR3 residues: CASSSTGPNTDTQYF. CDR3 DNA: TGTGCCAGCAGCTCAACAGGGCCGAACACAGATACGCAGTATTTT.

This chain links TRBV7-9 with TRBJ1-1, with 12 bases lining up with TRBD1. There are 15 residues in the CDR3. CDR1 is SEHNR and CDR2 is FQNEAQ in the germline V gene (reference sequence). V was clipped by 4 bases and J by 5 bases; unmatched bases: 5. CDR3: CASSSGQGAGTEAFF. In nucleotides, the CDR3 is TGTGCCAGCAGCTCGGGACAGGGGGCCGGGACTGAAGCTTTCTTT.

The chain joins TRBV6-4 to TRBJ1-2; 7 bases are shared with TRBD1. The germline CDR1 and CDR2 sequences are MRHNA and SNTAGT. The CDR3 spans 13 residues. V lost 6 bases, J lost 4 bases, and 5 bases stayed unmatched. The DNA of the CDR3 is TGTGCCAGCAGCGAAACAGGGGTCTATGGCTACACCTTC. Translation gives CASSETGVYGYTF.

V is TRBV3-1 (or the pseudogene TRBV3-2) and J is TRBJ1-2; TRBD1 might be the D (5 bases). The V end was cut by 5 bases, the J end by 9 bases, with 16 bases between. Germline V gene sequence: CDR1 LGHDT, CDR2 YNNKEL (reference sequence). The CDR3 has 13 amino acids. DNA of the CDR3: TGTGCCAGCAGCAGCAGGACACGGGGGAGCTACACCTTC. It codes for CASSSRTRGSYTF.

The chain links TRBV6-2 or TRBV6-3 to TRBJ1-2; no clear D gene. Trimming pared 2 bases from V and 6 bases from J, leaving 19 bases between. Germline lookup yields CDR1 MNHEY and CDR2 SVGEGT. This CDR3 region has 16 residues. The CDR3 region has the DNA TGTGCCAGCAGTTACATCGGACTGGTGGGATGGGATGGCTACACCTTC. Residues: CASSYIGLVGWDGYTF.

The V gene is TRBV3-1 (or the pseudogene TRBV3-2), the J gene TRBJ2-5; D may be TRBD2 (6 bases). Germline loops: CDR1 LGHDT, CDR2 YNNKEL (reference sequence). The CDR3 is made up of 14 amino acids. V was pared by 4 bases and J by 5 bases, with 14 bases between. Written as DNA, the CDR3 is TGTGCCAGCAGCCTCAGCGGGCAGAGGGAGACCCAGTACTTC. Protein product: CASSLSGQRETQYF.

This sequence joins TRBV10-3 and TRBJ1-6, with 12 bases fitting TRBD1. The V gene end was trimmed by 9 bases and the J gene end by 10 bases; junction bases not matched to a gene: 4. CDR1 is ENHRY and CDR2 is SYGVKD in the germline V gene. The CDR3 is 13 residues long. The DNA of the CDR3 is TGTGCCATTCCCGGGACAGGGGGCTCACCCCTCCACTTT. Amino acid sequence: CAIPGTGGSPLHF.

This clone was seen only once. The gene calls are TRBV19 and TRBJ2-7, with D perhaps TRBD1 (6 bases). Per the germline V gene, CDR1 is LNHDA and CDR2 is SQIVND (reference sequence). CDR3 length: 13 residues. V was cut by 6 bases and J by 1 base, with 10 bases left in between. For the CDR3, the DNA is TGTGCCAGTAGCCTCAGGGGATCCTACGAGCAGTACTTC. Translation gives CASSLRGSYEQYF.

This chain joins TRBV25-1 and TRBJ1-2, with D maybe TRBD1 (6 bases). Germline CDR1 reads MGHDK; CDR2 reads SYGVNS. Trimming removed 5 bases at V and 5 bases at J, with 15 bases between. The length of the CDR3 is 14 residues. CDR3 protein: CASSQTRGTYGYTF. DNA for the CDR3: TGTGCCAGCAGTCAAACCAGAGGGACATATGGCTACACCTTC.

V usage is TRBV27 and J usage is TRBJ1-2, with a weak D call TRBD1 (6 bases). The CDR3 contains 17 residues. V gave up 4 bases and J gave up 1 base, with 19 bases separating them. Germline values: CDR1 MNHEY, CDR2 SMNVEV (reference sequence). Here the CDR3 reads CASSSLAAGEVNYGYTF. The CDR3 coding sequence is TGTGCCAGCAGTTCCCTTGCGGCAGGGGAAGTTAACTATGGCTACACCTTC.

The gene calls are TRBV5-1 and TRBJ1-5; TRBD1 matches 10 bases. Germline V gives CDR1 SGHRS, CDR2 YFSETQ. This CDR3 has 15 residues. The V gene end was trimmed by 4 bases and the J gene end by 3 bases; junction bases not matched to a gene: 4. The CDR3 spells CASSGGTGDNQPQHF. In DNA form, the CDR3 reads TGCGCCAGCAGCGGGGGGACAGGGGACAATCAGCCCCAGCATTTT. The full variable domain, its missing parts supplied by reference TRBV5-1 and TRBJ1-5, is KAGVTQTPRYLIKTRGQQVTLSCSPISGHRSVSWYQQTPGQGLQFLFEYFSETQRNKGNFPGRFSGRQFSNSRSEMNVSTLELGDSALYLCASSGGTGDNQPQHFGDGTRLSIL.

The CDR3 is CASSQDASGGAHTQYF. The CDR3, as DNA: TGTGCCAGCAGCCAAGATGCCAGCGGGGGGGCCCATACGCAGTATTTT. The chain carries TRBV3-1 (or the pseudogene TRBV3-2) and TRBJ2-3; 10 bases are a match to TRBD2. The V and J ends lost 0 bases and 7 bases, in that order; junction bases with no gene match: 7. The CDR3 contains 16 residues. The germline V gene has CDR1 LGHDT and CDR2 YNNKEL (reference sequence).

V is TRBV10-1 and J is TRBJ1-1; D not certain. V lost 8 bases, J lost 1 base, and 11 bases lay in between. Looked up from germline, CDR1 is WNHNN and CDR2 is SYGVQD (reference sequence). This CDR3 comprises 13 residues. The CDR3 reads CASAKTSNTEAFF. Written as DNA, the CDR3 is TGCGCCAGCGCAAAGACATCGAACACTGAAGCTTTCTTT.

This chain uses TRBV9 with TRBJ2-2; D is perhaps TRBD2 (7 bases). This CDR3 has 14 amino acids. V dropped 4 bases and J dropped 6 bases, with 13 bases sitting between them. Germline CDR1 is SGDLS and CDR2 is YYNGEE. The DNA of the CDR3 is TGTGCCAGCAGCCTGGGGGGGCTGGCCGGGGAGCTGTTTTTT. As protein: CASSLGGLAGELFF.

This chain connects TRBV6-5 to TRBJ1-2, with D maybe TRBD1 (5 bases). Germline CDR1 reads MNHEY; CDR2 reads SVGAGI. This CDR3 has 16 amino acids. Trimming cost V 4 bases and J 0 bases, with 15 bases left between them. Written as DNA, the CDR3 is TGTGCCAGCAGTTCAGCCCAGGACATAGCTAACTATGGCTACACCTTC. Its protein product is CASSSAQDIANYGYTF.

The table lists this clone with a few counts. The rearrangement uses TRBV6-2 or TRBV6-3 and TRBJ1-5, with a possible D match to TRBD1 (6 bases). Per the germline V gene, CDR1 is MNHEY and CDR2 is SVGEGT. The V end was cut by 4 bases, the J end by 4 bases, with 8 bases between. The CDR3 runs 13 residues. For the CDR3, the DNA is TGTGCCAGCAGTTGGACAGTAAATCAGCCCCAGCATTTT. Encoded protein: CASSWTVNQPQHF.

This sequence joins TRBV6-5 and TRBJ1-2, with TRBD1 identical over 7 bases. The V segment lost 5 bases and the J segment 4 bases; nucleotides outside the gene matches: 4. The CDR3 sequence is 13 residues long. CDR1 MNHEY and CDR2 SVGAGI come from the germline V gene. For the CDR3, the DNA is TGTGCCAGCAGTCCTCAGGGGGGCTATGGCTACACCTTC. Amino acid sequence: CASSPQGGYGYTF.

The chain carries TRBV2 and TRBJ2-3; D gene unclear. Germline CDR1 is SNHLY and CDR2 is FYNNEI. There are 13 residues in the CDR3. V shed 8 bases and J shed 3 bases, with 12 bases lying between them. The CDR3: CASLPEVTDTQYF. The CDR3 DNA follows: TGTGCCAGCTTACCTGAGGTAACAGATACGCAGTATTTT.

This clone was detected many times. The CDR3 bases are TGTGCCAGCAGCTCGACTCGCTACGAGCAGTACTTC. The encoded protein is CASSSTRYEQYF. This chain links TRBV7-8 with TRBJ2-7; D remains unclear. Trimming removed 4 bases at V and 3 bases at J, with 7 bases between. This CDR3 spans 12 amino acids. CDR1 and CDR2 (germline): SGHVS, FQNEAQ.

The V and J genes are TRBV18 and TRBJ1-2, with D hard to call. Trimming removed 0 bases from V and 4 bases from J, with 6 bases in between. Germline CDR1 and CDR2: KGHSH and LQKENI. The CDR3 spans 13 residues. CDR3 sequence (DNA): TGTGCCAGCTCACCACCGCCGGGCTATGGCTACACCTTC. It is translated as CASSPPPGYGYTF. The full variable domain, rest sourced from reference TRBV18 and TRBJ1-2, is NAGVMQNPRHLVRRRGQEARLRCSPMKGHSHVYWYRQLPEEGLKFMVYLQKENIIDESGMPKERFSAEFPKEGPSILRIQQVVRGDSAAYFCASSPPPGYGYTFGSGTRLTVV.

The J gene is TRBJ1-4, the V gene TRBV5-8; D is unclear. Trimming shortened V by 2 bases and J by 0 bases, and 8 bases separated the two germline ends. The length of the CDR3 is 15 residues. Germline lookup yields CDR1 SGHTS and CDR2 YDEGEE. CDR3 protein: CASSFGSPTNEKLFF. In nucleotides, the CDR3 is TGTGCCAGCAGCTTCGGGTCTCCAACTAATGAAAAACTGTTTTTT.